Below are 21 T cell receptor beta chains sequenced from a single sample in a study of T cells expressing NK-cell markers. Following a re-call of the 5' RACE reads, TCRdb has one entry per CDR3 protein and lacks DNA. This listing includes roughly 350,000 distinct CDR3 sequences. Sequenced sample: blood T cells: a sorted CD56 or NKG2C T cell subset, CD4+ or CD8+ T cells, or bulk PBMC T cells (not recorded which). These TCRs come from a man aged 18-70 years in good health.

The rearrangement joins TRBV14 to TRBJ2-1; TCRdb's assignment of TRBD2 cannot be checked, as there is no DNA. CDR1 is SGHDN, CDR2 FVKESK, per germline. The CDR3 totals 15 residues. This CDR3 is CASSQAGLIYNEQFF.

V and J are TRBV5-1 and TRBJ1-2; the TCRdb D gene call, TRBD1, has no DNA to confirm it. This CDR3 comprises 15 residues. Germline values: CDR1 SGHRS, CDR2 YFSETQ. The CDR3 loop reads CASSFDRGQDYGYTF.

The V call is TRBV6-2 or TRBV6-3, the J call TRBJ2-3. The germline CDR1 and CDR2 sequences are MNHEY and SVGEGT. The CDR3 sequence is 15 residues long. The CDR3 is CASTSQTEFTDTQYF.

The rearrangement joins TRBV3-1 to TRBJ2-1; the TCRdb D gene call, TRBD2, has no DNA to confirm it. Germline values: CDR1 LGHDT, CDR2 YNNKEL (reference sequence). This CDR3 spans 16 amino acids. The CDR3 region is CASSQSIGLAGIEQFF.

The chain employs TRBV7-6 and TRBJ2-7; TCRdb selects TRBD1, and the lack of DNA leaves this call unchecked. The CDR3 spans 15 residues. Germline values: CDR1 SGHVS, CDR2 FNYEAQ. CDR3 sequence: CASSSRQGVSNEQYF.

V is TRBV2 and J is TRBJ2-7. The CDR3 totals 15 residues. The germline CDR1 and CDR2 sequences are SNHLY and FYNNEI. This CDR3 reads CASSEARVVGYEQYF.

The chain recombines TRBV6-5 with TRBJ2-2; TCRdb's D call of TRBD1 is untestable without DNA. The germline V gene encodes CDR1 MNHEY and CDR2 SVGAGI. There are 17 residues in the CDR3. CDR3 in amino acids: CASSPPPSNPDTGELFF.

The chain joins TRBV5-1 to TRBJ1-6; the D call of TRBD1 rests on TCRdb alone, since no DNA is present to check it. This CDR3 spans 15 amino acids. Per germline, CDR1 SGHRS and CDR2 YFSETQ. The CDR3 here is CASSWSGDRNSPLHF. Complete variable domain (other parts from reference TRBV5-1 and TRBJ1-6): KAGVTQTPRYLIKTRGQQVTLSCSPISGHRSVSWYQQTPGQGLQFLFEYFSETQRNKGNFPGRFSGRQFSNSRSEMNVSTLELGDSALYLCASSWSGDRNSPLHFGNGTRLTVT.

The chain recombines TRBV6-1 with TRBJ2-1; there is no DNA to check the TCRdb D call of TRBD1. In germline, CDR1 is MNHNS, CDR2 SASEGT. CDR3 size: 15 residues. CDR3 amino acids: CASSEVGARSNEQFF.

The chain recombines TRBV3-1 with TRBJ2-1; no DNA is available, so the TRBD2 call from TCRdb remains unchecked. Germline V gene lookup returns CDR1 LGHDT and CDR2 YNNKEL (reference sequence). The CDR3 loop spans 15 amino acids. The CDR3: CASSQTGTNFNEQFF.

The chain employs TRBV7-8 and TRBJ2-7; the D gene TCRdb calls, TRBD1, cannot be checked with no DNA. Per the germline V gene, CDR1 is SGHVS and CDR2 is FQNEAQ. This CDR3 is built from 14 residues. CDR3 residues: CASSVNPGDYEQYF.

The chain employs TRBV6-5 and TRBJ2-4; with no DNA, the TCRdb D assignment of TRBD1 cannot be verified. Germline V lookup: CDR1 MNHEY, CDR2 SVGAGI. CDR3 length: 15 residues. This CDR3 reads CASSYSSTGPNIQYF.

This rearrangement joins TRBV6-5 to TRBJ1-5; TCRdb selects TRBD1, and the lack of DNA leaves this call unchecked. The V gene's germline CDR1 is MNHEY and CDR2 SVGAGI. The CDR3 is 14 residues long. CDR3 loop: CASSLTDRVQPQHF.

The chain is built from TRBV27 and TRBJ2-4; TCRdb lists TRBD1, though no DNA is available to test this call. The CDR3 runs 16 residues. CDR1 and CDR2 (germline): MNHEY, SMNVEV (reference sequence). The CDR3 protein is CASSWYRGVTKNIQYF.

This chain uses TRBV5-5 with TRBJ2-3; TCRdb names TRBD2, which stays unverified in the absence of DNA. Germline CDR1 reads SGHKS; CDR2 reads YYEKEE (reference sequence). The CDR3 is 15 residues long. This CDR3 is CASSLWDSEPRTQYF. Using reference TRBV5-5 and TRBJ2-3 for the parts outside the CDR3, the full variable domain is DAGVTQSPTHLIKTRGQQVTLRCSPISGHKSVSWYQQVLGQGPQFIFQYYEKEERGRGNFPDRFSARQFPNYSSELNVNALLLGDSALYLCASSLWDSEPRTQYFGPGTRLTVL.

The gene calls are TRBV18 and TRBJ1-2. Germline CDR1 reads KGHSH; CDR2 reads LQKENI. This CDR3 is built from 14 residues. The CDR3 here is CASSPAATNYGYTF. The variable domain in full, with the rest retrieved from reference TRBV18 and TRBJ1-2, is NAGVMQNPRHLVRRRGQEARLRCSPMKGHSHVYWYRQLPEEGLKFMVYLQKENIIDESGMPKERFSAEFPKEGPSILRIQQVVRGDSAAYFCASSPAATNYGYTFGSGTRLTVV.

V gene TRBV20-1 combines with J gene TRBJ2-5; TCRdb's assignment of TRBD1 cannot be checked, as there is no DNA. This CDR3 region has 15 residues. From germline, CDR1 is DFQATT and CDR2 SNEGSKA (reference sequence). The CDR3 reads CSASQGGARQETQYF.

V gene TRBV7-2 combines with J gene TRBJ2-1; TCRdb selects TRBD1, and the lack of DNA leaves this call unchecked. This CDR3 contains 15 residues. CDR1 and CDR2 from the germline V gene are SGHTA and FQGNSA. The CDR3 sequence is CASSARPQWGNEQFF.

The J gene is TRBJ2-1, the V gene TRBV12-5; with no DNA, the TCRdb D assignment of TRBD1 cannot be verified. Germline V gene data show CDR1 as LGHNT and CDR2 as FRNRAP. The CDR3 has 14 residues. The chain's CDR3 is CASGYGQGRHEQFF.

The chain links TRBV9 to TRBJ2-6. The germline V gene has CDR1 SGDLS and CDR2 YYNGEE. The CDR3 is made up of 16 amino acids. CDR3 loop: CASSVVPSSGANVLTF. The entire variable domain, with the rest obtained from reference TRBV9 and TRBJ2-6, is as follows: DSGVTQTPKHLITATGQRVTLRCSPRSGDLSVYWYQQSLDQGLQFLIQYYNGEERAKGNILERFSAQQFPDLHSELNLSSLELGDSALYFCASSVVPSSGANVLTFGAGSRLTVL.

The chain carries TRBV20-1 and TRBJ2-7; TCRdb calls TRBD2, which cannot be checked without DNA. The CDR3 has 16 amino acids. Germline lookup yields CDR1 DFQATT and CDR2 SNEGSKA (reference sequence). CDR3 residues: CSARGGRASGSYEQYF.